The clone carrying this T cell receptor (beta chain) was detected only a few times. The antigen remains unidentified. This specimen belongs to a study of human T cells and chemical hapten exposure. As for the study in general: While the approximately 23-week study was under way, patients received diphenylcyclopropenone on the scalp every week. Upper-back patches of 0.01% DPC were read at 6 days. The study, taken as a whole, reports: Relative to controls, expanded TCRs formed significantly more large CDR3 similarity clusters.

CDR3 length: 16 amino acids. V was clipped by 4 bases and J by 9 bases; unmatched bases: 14. Germline lookup yields CDR1 SGHRS and CDR2 YFSETQ. Time point denoted: patch test 2, 6 weeks after DPC sensitization. The sample's treatment: therapeutic diphenylcyclopropenone sensitization with weekly scalp DPC. Sample donors consisted of patients with alopecia, aged 18 to 70 years, who were suitable for DPC. From the RACE reads, TCRdb called clonotypes with MiXCR, one entry per CDR3 protein. Among over 70,000 distinct CDR3 sequences listed, around 7.9% were seen once. The chain recombines TRBV5-1 with TRBJ2-1; 9 bases align to TRBD2. The source material was whole blood, sampled in connection with sensitization to the hapten diphenylcyclopropenone (DPC). The receptor's source is a woman between 50 and 59 years old with alopecia areata. Some clones in this sample may be carry-over from other donors' samples. The CDR3 DNA follows: TGCGCCAGCAGCCCTATAGGTGCGGGAGGGCCTGGTGAGCAGTTCTTC. Its translation is CASSPIGAGGPGEQFF. The full variable domain, with the rest looked up from reference TRBV5-1 and TRBJ2-1, is KAGVTQTPRYLIKTRGQQVTLSCSPISGHRSVSWYQQTPGQGLQFLFEYFSETQRNKGNFPGRFSGRQFSNSRSEMNVSTLELGDSALYLCASSPIGAGGPGEQFFGPGTRLTVL.